This is a list of T cell receptor beta chains from one sample in a study of blood T cell repertoires in COVID-19. Sequenced by immunoSEQ multiplex PCR; TCRdb stores in-frame clones only, minus some. The sample holds 140,000 to 150,000 clones, about nine tenths seen once. The source material was peripheral blood. All receptors derive from a man aged 80 or over with acute or convalescent COVID-19. Both conserved end residues are part of each CDR3. The D gene is left open where the match is weak.

v_call | d_call | cdr3_aa
TRBV28 | . | CASRGSGGASYEQYF
TRBV28 | TRBD2 | CASSFFGLAKSTDTQYF
TRBV12-3/TRBV12-4 | TRBD1 | CASSPRQGYEQYF
TRBV19 | . | CASKGTRIPLSGANVLTF
TRBV10-3 | . | CAISEQGYEQYF
TRBV7-9 | TRBD1 | CASSLAPRRTGEAEAFF
TRBV19 | TRBD2 | CASSIDPPASGTYNEQFF
TRBV5-1 | . | CASSLVSGDINEQFF
TRBV6-5 | TRBD1 | CASSRDRVAWEAFF
TRBV4-2 | TRBD2 | CASSQEIGSAGDYEQYF
TRBV5-8 | . | CASSLDSSGLSYGYTF
TRBV4-2 | TRBD2 | CASSQETYGGANNEQFF